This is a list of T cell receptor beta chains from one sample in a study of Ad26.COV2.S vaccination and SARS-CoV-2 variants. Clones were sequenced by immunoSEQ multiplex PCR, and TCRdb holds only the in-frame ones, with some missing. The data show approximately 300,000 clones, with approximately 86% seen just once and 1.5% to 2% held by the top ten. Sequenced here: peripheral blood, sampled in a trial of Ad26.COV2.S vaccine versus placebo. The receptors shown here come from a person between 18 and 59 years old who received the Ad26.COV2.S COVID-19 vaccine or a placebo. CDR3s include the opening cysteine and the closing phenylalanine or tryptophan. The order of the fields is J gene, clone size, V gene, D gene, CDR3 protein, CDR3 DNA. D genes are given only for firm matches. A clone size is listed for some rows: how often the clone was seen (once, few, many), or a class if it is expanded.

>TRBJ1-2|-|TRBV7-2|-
CASSDTNRDGYTF
TGTGCCAGCAGCGACACAAACCGGGACGGCTACACCTTC
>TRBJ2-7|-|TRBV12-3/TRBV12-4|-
CASSSPFEQYF
TGTGCCAGCAGTTCACCTTTCGAGCAGTACTTC
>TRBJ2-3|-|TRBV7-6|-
CASSSTAESTDTQYF
TGTGCCAGCAGCTCGACAGCGGAAAGCACAGATACGCAGTATTTT
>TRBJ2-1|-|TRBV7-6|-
CASSFDSQSSYNEQFF
TGTGCCAGCAGCTTCGACAGTCAGAGCTCCTACAATGAGCAGTTCTTC
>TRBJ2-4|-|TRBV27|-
CASSFEGSAKNIQYF
TGTGCCAGCAGTTTTGAGGGCTCTGCCAAAAACATTCAGTACTTC
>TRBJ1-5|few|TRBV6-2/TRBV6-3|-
CASSYSTSQPQHF
TGTGCCAGCAGTTACTCGACGAGTCAGCCCCAGCATTTT
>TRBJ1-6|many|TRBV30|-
CAWRQANSPLHF
TGTGCCTGGAGACAGGCGAATTCACCCCTCCACTTT
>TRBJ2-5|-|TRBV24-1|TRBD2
CATSESGTSGIETQYF
TGTGCCACCAGTGAGTCCGGGACTAGCGGGATAGAGACCCAGTACTTC
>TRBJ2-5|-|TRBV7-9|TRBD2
CASSRLAGSPEGTQYF
TGTGCCAGCAGCCGACTAGCGGGGAGCCCGGAGGGGACCCAGTACTTC
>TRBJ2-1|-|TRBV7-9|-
CASSSVGNIYNEQFF
TGTGCCAGCAGCTCTGTAGGGAATATCTACAATGAGCAGTTCTTC
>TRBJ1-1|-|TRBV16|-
CASSRNTVSNTEAFF
TGTGCCAGCAGCCGTAACACAGTATCGAACACTGAAGCTTTCTTT